The 27 T cell receptor beta chains in this list originate from one sample, sequenced in a study of T cells in Graves' hyperthyroidism and ophthalmopathy. TCR beta CDR3 sequences were amplified from RNA transcripts. TCR CDR3 underwent first-round RT-PCR with the HTBI primer set. TCRdb recomputed calls from the multiplex PCR reads with MiXCR, one row per CDR3 protein. The sample consists of about 560,000 distinct CDR3 sequences, 16% of them appearing once. The sample consisted of blood. The receptor source for this set is a woman younger than 35 with Graves' hyperthyroidism.

This clonotype came up a few times. This chain connects TRBV20-1 to TRBJ2-1, with TRBD2 matching 7 bases. The CDR3 is 16 amino acids. Germline loops: CDR1 DFQATT, CDR2 SNEGSKA (reference sequence). V shed 0 bases and J 4 bases; nucleotides not matched to a gene: 9. The DNA for the CDR3 is TGCAGTGCTAGAGATCTGATGAGGGAGGGATACAATGAGCAGTTCTTC. Protein sequence: CSARDLMREGYNEQFF.

This clonotype showed up just a few times. The V call is TRBV6-1, the J call TRBJ2-2; no firm D call. From germline, CDR1 is MNHNS and CDR2 SASEGT. Trimming left V 6 bases short and J 6 bases short, with 17 bases between. This CDR3 contains 15 residues. The CDR3 reads CASRPLVPAAGELFF. The CDR3 region has the DNA TGTGCCAGCAGGCCCCTGGTCCCCGCGGCCGGGGAGCTGTTTTTT.

This clonotype occurred many times. The CDR3 loop reads CASSYTKNTEAFF. DNA of the CDR3: TGTGCCAGCAGCTATACAAAGAACACTGAAGCTTTCTTT. V usage is TRBV13 and J usage is TRBJ1-1; D unresolved. Trimming removed 4 bases at V and 1 base at J, with 7 bases between. The CDR3 is 13 residues long. The V gene's germline CDR1 is PRHDT and CDR2 FYEKMQ (reference sequence).

The genes are TRBV5-5 and TRBJ2-3; TRBD2 agrees at 11 bases. The germline V gene encodes CDR1 SGHKS and CDR2 YYEKEE (reference sequence). This CDR3 comprises 16 residues. V shed 4 bases, J shed 3 bases, and the junction held 7 bases outside the gene matches. CDR3 sequence reads: CASSTLAGGATDTQYF. DNA of the CDR3: TGTGCCAGCAGCACCTTAGCGGGGGGGGCGACAGATACGCAGTATTTT.

This clonotype was picked up many times. The chain joins TRBV7-2 to TRBJ2-5; TRBD1 matches at 7 bases. The CDR3 loop spans 16 amino acids. V shed 6 bases, J shed 4 bases, and the junction held 14 bases outside the gene matches. CDR1 is SGHTA, CDR2 FQGNSA, per germline. As DNA, the CDR3 is TGTGCCAGCAGACCGGGACAGACAGGGTGGGCAGAGACCCAGTACTTC. It codes for CASRPGQTGWAETQYF.

The rearrangement uses TRBV19 and TRBJ1-6; D is undetermined. CDR1 LNHDA and CDR2 SQIVND come from the germline V gene (reference sequence). V was trimmed by 8 bases and J by 6 bases, leaving 23 bases between them. This CDR3 has 17 amino acids. The CDR3 DNA reads TGTGCCAGTGGCCCACTTAGGGCCAGTAATCCTAATTCACCCCTCCACTTT. The encoded protein is CASGPLRASNPNSPLHF. The whole variable domain, filled in from reference TRBV19 and TRBJ1-6, reads DGGITQSPKYLFRKEGQNVTLSCEQNLNHDAMYWYRQDPGQGLRLIYYSQIVNDFQKGDIAEGYSVSREKKESFPLTVTSAQKNPTAFYLCASGPLRASNPNSPLHFGNGTRLTVT.

J is TRBJ1-1 and V is TRBV28; D gene uncertain. The CDR3 is 17 amino acids. The V gene's germline CDR1 is MDHEN and CDR2 SYDVKM. Trimming shortened V by 8 bases and J by 0 bases, and 22 bases separated the two germline ends. The CDR3 DNA reads as TGTGCCAGCTCACTGCGGCAGAGCATAACCTTGAACACTGAAGCTTTCTTT. Protein sequence: CASSLRQSITLNTEAFF.

This clonotype was found many times. The chain combines TRBV24-1 with TRBJ2-5; no clear D. Germline lookup yields CDR1 KGHDR and CDR2 SFDVKD. This CDR3 spans 15 amino acids. Trimming shortened V by 4 bases and J by 2 bases, and 13 bases separated the two germline ends. This CDR3 is CATSDLGSEQETQYF. CDR3 nucleotide sequence: TGTGCCACCAGTGACCTGGGTAGTGAGCAAGAGACCCAGTACTTC.

The chain couples TRBV2 to TRBJ1-4; D gene uncertain. CDR1 and CDR2 from the germline V gene are SNHLY and FYNNEI. The ends were cut back, 2 bases at V and 8 bases at J, with 9 bases in the middle. This CDR3 contains 13 residues. The CDR3 loop is CASSEIVGEKLFF. CDR3 nucleotides: TGTGCCAGCAGTGAAATAGTTGGGGAAAAACTGTTTTTT.

This clonotype occurred many times. The chain recombines TRBV2 with TRBJ1-5; D is possibly TRBD1 (5 bases). Trimming took 8 bases from V and 1 from J, leaving 9 bases between them. The CDR3 extends over 13 amino acids. Looked up from germline, CDR1 is SNHLY and CDR2 is FYNNEI. DNA for the CDR3: TGTGCCAGCGTTAGGGACAGCAATCAGCCCCAGCATTTT. The encoded protein is CASVRDSNQPQHF.

This clonotype was found a few times. The rearrangement links TRBV27 to TRBJ2-3; perhaps TRBD2 as D (5 bases). This CDR3 comprises 15 residues. V was clipped by 2 bases and J by 6 bases, with 15 bases between them. Germline V CDR1 and CDR2: MNHEY, SMNVEV (reference sequence). CDR3: CASSLSLAPSDTQYF. The CDR3 nucleotides read TGTGCCAGCAGTTTAAGCCTAGCACCATCGGATACGCAGTATTTT.

The table lists this clonotype with a few counts. V usage is TRBV27 and J usage is TRBJ1-1; 8 bases fit TRBD1. V lost 9 bases and J lost 1; bases outside the gene matches: 4. CDR3 length: 13 residues. CDR1 is MNHEY and CDR2 is SMNVEV in the germline V gene (reference sequence). The CDR3: CASNRGRNTEAFF. The CDR3 DNA is TGTGCCAGTAACAGGGGGAGGAACACTGAAGCTTTCTTT.

J is TRBJ2-2 and V is TRBV20-1, with a tentative D call TRBD1 (5 bases). This CDR3 has 14 residues. The V and J ends lost 6 bases and 0 bases respectively, with 11 bases between them. Looked up from germline, CDR1 is DFQATT and CDR2 is SNEGSKA (reference sequence). The CDR3 coding sequence is TGCAGTGCAACTAAGACAGCGAACACCGGGGAGCTGTTTTTT. This gives the protein CSATKTANTGELFF.

This clonotype occurred a few times. This rearrangement joins TRBV2 to TRBJ2-2; 7 positions agree with TRBD1. V shed 6 bases, J shed 4 bases, and the junction held 5 bases outside the gene matches. The germline V gene encodes CDR1 SNHLY and CDR2 FYNNEI. This CDR3 has 14 amino acids. CDR3 in DNA: TGTGCCAGCAGGGACAGGTCCGGCACCGGGGAGCTGTTTTTT. Its translation: CASRDRSGTGELFF.

The CDR3 nucleotides are TGTGCCAGCAGTCCCCAGCGGGAGGGCACCGGGGAGCTGTTTTTT. Translation: CASSPQREGTGELFF. The chain has TRBV2 and TRBJ2-2; 10 nucleotides line up with TRBD2. The V gene end was trimmed by 5 bases and the J gene end by 4 bases; junction bases not matched to a gene: 4. The CDR3 is made up of 15 amino acids. Germline CDR1 SNHLY, CDR2 FYNNEI.

The DNA for the CDR3 is TGCAGTGCCAGCATTGGACAGGTTGGGAACACCATATATTTT. This sequence encodes CSASIGQVGNTIYF. The chain couples TRBV20-1 to TRBJ1-3; 7 bases align to TRBD1. CDR3 size: 14 residues. The germline V gene has CDR1 DFQATT and CDR2 SNEGSKA (reference sequence). Trimming at V came to 6 bases and at J to 7 bases, leaving 12 bases not matched to a gene.

This clonotype was recorded many times. The chain combines TRBV10-3 with TRBJ2-7; the match to TRBD2 covers 8 bases. This CDR3 contains 14 residues. With 3 bases clipped from V and 2 bases from J, the junction kept 3 bases outside the gene matches. Germline CDR1 ENHRY, CDR2 SYGVKD. Here the CDR3 DNA reads TGTGCCATCAGTGACGGGACTAGAGCCTACGAGCAGTACTTC. As protein: CAISDGTRAYEQYF.

Ten or more counts support this clonotype. A junction boundary mismatches the germline segment, possibly from a read error. The rearrangement uses TRBV7-9 and TRBJ1-2, with D maybe TRBD1 (6 bases). Germline-derived CDR1 and CDR2 are SEHNR and FQNEAQ (reference sequence). The CDR3 has 13 amino acids. The DNA for the CDR3 is TGCGCCAGCAGCTTGGACAGCGACTATGGCTACACCTTC. Translation gives CASSLDSDYGYTF.

This clonotype was recorded many times. The rearrangement links TRBV5-1 to TRBJ2-3; 9 bases fit TRBD2. V dropped 1 base and J dropped 0; count of bases not matched to a gene: 9. CDR1 SGHRS and CDR2 YFSETQ come from the germline V gene. This CDR3 is 18 amino acids long. CDR3 sequence (DNA): TGCGCCAGCAGCTTGCTCTGGCGGGGGGGCCTGAGCACAGATACGCAGTATTTT. It specifies CASSLLWRGGLSTDTQYF.

Details on this clonotype: At one of its ends the junction is not consistent with the germline gene, which may arise from a read error. The chain combines TRBV28 with TRBJ2-7, with 7 positions matching TRBD1. The CDR3 is 13 amino acids. Per germline, CDR1 MDHEN and CDR2 SYDVKM. CDR3 sequence (DNA): TGTGCCAGCAGGCGGACAGGCTCCTACGAGCAGCACTTC. Translated, it gives CASRRTGSYEQHF.

This clonotype was observed many times. The V call is TRBV7-9, the J call TRBJ2-7; D is perhaps TRBD1 (5 bases). The CDR3 contains 13 residues. Trimming shortened V by 5 bases and J by 0 bases, and 8 bases separated the two germline ends. In germline, CDR1 is SEHNR, CDR2 FQNEAQ (reference sequence). The CDR3 DNA is TGTGCCAGCAGCCCACAGGTCTCCTACGAGCAGTACTTC. Amino acid sequence: CASSPQVSYEQYF.

The chain carries TRBV5-1 and TRBJ2-1; TRBD2 matches 14 bases. V lost 7 bases to trimming and J lost 5 bases; unmatched junction nucleotides: 8. Germline V gene sequence: CDR1 SGHRS, CDR2 YFSETQ. The CDR3 is made up of 16 amino acids. The CDR3 DNA sequence: TGCGCCAGCGTGCGGACTAGCGGGAGGTATAACAATGAGCAGTTCTTC. It codes for CASVRTSGRYNNEQFF. Variable domain in full (rest from reference TRBV5-1 and TRBJ2-1): KAGVTQTPRYLIKTRGQQVTLSCSPISGHRSVSWYQQTPGQGLQFLFEYFSETQRNKGNFPGRFSGRQFSNSRSEMNVSTLELGDSALYLCASVRTSGRYNNEQFFGPGTRLTVL.

A few counts support this clonotype. V usage is TRBV12-3 or TRBV12-4 and J usage is TRBJ2-1, with 8 bases lining up with TRBD2. V was pared by 3 bases and J by 9 bases, with 4 bases of the junction left unmatched. The CDR3 consists of 13 residues. CDR3 sequence reads: CASSFKAGVEQFF. The CDR3 DNA reads TGTGCCAGCAGTTTTAAAGCGGGAGTTGAGCAGTTCTTC.

This clonotype was counted once. The V and J genes are TRBV4-3 and TRBJ1-5; no firm D call. Trimming stripped 6 bases from V and 8 bases from J, with 23 bases between. Per the germline V gene, CDR1 is LGHNA and CDR2 is YSLEER. The CDR3 runs to 16 residues. The CDR3 reads CASRKGDLLSWEPQHF. The CDR3 DNA is TGCGCCAGCAGGAAAGGAGACCTCCTCAGTTGGGAGCCCCAGCATTTT.

The chain joins TRBV4-1 to TRBJ1-5; tentative D call: TRBD1 (5 bases). Trimming pared 4 bases from V and 0 bases from J, leaving 16 bases between. The CDR3 length is 17 residues. Germline lookup yields CDR1 MGHRA and CDR2 YSYEKL. The CDR3 region is CASSRTPRGDSNQPQHF. The CDR3 DNA sequence: TGCGCCAGCAGCCGGACCCCCCGGGGGGATAGCAATCAGCCCCAGCATTTT.

This clonotype was observed a few times. The chain couples TRBV11-3 to TRBJ2-2; 10 bases are shared with TRBD2. CDR3 length: 15 residues. Germline CDR1 is SGHNT and CDR2 is YENEEA. J lost 7 bases, V lost 6 bases, and 8 bases had no gene match. The CDR3, as DNA: TGTGCCAGCAGAAAGAGCGGGGGGGGTAACGGGGAGCTGTTTTTT. Amino acid sequence: CASRKSGGGNGELFF.

The chain combines TRBV27 with TRBJ2-3; no definite D call. The CDR3 length is 15 residues. Germline CDR1 MNHEY, CDR2 SMNVEV (reference sequence). V lost 2 bases to trimming and J lost 4 bases, with 13 bases between them. The CDR3 sequence is CASSLLGLGSDTQYF. DNA of the CDR3: TGTGCCAGCAGTTTACTGGGATTGGGATCAGATACGCAGTATTTT.